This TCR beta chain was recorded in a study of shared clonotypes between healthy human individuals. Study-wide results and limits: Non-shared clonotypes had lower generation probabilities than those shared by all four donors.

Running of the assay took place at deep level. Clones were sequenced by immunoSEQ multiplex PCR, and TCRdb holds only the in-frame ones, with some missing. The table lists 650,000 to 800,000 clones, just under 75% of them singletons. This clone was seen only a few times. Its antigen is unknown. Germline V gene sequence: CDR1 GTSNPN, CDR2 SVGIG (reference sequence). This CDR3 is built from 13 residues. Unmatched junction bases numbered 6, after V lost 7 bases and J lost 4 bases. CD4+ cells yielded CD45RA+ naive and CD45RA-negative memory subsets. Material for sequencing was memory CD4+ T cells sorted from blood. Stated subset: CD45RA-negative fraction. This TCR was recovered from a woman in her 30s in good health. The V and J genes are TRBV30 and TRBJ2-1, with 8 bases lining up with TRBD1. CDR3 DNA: TGTGCCTACCGGACAGGGATTTACAATGAGCAGTTCTTC. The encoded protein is CAYRTGIYNEQFF.